Listed here are 8 T cell receptor beta chains from one sample, sequenced in a study of CD8 T cells in ankylosing spondylitis. TCRdb processed the 5' RACE reads anew with MiXCR; each CDR3 protein has one entry. The table shows roughly 97,000 distinct CDR3 sequences, with almost 8.5% occurring only once. Sequencing used blood, either unsorted or a sorted T cell fraction (not recorded which). Receptor source: a male donor with ankylosing spondylitis or in good health (not recorded which).

There are many counts of this clonotype. The V call is TRBV7-2, the J call TRBJ1-1; TRBD1 is a possible D gene (5 bases). Per germline, CDR1 SGHTA and CDR2 FQGNSA. The CDR3 contains 14 residues. V was cut by 5 bases and J by 1 base, with 11 bases left in between. CDR3 amino acids: CASSRPGQNTEAFF. The CDR3, as DNA: TGTGCCAGCAGCCGCCCCGGACAGAACACTGAAGCTTTCTTT. The whole variable domain, remainder taken from reference TRBV7-2 and TRBJ1-1, is GAGVSQSPSNKVTEKGKDVELRCDPISGHTALYWYRQSLGQGLEFLIYFQGNSAPDKSGLPSDRFSAERTGGSVSTLTIQRTQQEDSAVYLCASSRPGQNTEAFFGQGTRLTVV.

This clonotype has a count of ten or more. The rearrangement links TRBV6-2 or TRBV6-3 to TRBJ2-5, with TRBD2 matching 14 bases. This CDR3 has 16 residues. Germline lookup yields CDR1 MNHEY and CDR2 SVGEGT. V lost 7 bases and J lost 4; bases outside the gene matches: 8. The CDR3 spells CASTGLAGGRGETQYF. CDR3 DNA sequence: TGTGCCAGCACCGGACTAGCGGGAGGAAGGGGAGAGACCCAGTACTTC.

This clonotype came up many times. The CDR3 coding sequence is TGTGCCTGGAGCGACGGGGTTGGCTGGAGGGGCTCCTACGAGCAGTACTTC. Protein sequence: CAWSDGVGWRGSYEQYF. J is TRBJ2-7 and V is TRBV30; a possible D gene is TRBD2 (6 bases). The CDR3 has 17 residues. V was clipped by 3 bases and J by 0 bases, with 21 bases between them. CDR1 is GTSNPN, CDR2 SVGIG, per germline (reference sequence).

This clonotype came up many times. The J gene is TRBJ1-2, the V gene TRBV19; a possible D gene is TRBD1 (6 bases). CDR1 is LNHDA and CDR2 is SQIVND in the germline V gene (reference sequence). The V gene lost 4 bases and the J gene lost 3 bases, with 12 bases spanning the gap. This CDR3 spans 14 amino acids. CDR3 protein: CASSRGGIDYGYTF. In DNA form, the CDR3 reads TGTGCCAGTAGTAGAGGGGGGATCGACTATGGCTACACCTTC.

This clonotype was counted only a few times. The rearrangement joins TRBV20-1 to TRBJ2-7; 8 bases agree with TRBD2. With V trimmed by 3 bases and J by 2 bases, 6 bases remained unmatched. This CDR3 is built from 14 residues. Germline assignment: CDR1 DFQATT and CDR2 SNEGSKA (reference sequence). CDR3 nucleotide sequence: TGCAGTGCTAGCGAGACTAGCGCTCCCTACGAGCAGTACTTC. Translating gives CSASETSAPYEQYF.

V usage is TRBV5-5 and J usage is TRBJ1-5, with D tentatively TRBD1 (5 bases). The CDR3 contains 14 residues. Germline loops: CDR1 SGHKS, CDR2 YYEKEE (reference sequence). The V and J ends lost 7 bases and 3 bases respectively, with 14 bases between them. CDR3 sequence (DNA): TGTGCCAGCGGCCTCCGGGACCCCAATCAGCCCCAGCATTTT. As protein: CASGLRDPNQPQHF.

This clonotype was observed at least ten times. Compared with germline, one end of the junction differs, possibly owing to a read error. V and J are TRBV18 and TRBJ2-3; D gene unclear. The length of the CDR3 is 13 residues. Germline V lookup: CDR1 KGHSH, CDR2 LQKENI. Here the CDR3 DNA reads TGCGCCAGCAGCCCCGGGCCCACAGATACGCAGTATTTT. It is translated as CASSPGPTDTQYF. The variable domain in full, with the rest retrieved from reference TRBV18 and TRBJ2-3, is NAGVMQNPRHLVRRRGQEARLRCSPMKGHSHVYWYRQLPEEGLKFMVYLQKENIIDESGMPKERFSAEFPKEGPSILRIQQVVRGDSAAYFCASSPGPTDTQYFGPGTRLTVL.

In its sample, this clonotype was seen many times. The chain couples TRBV12-3 or TRBV12-4 to TRBJ1-2; possibly TRBD1 for D (6 bases). Deletions cut 6 bases from V and 7 bases from J, with 15 bases between. This CDR3 has 13 residues. Here the CDR3 DNA reads TGTGCCAGCAGCCTCGCGCAGGGGACTGGCTACACCTTC. Translation: CASSLAQGTGYTF.